This T cell receptor (beta chain) was sequenced in a study of shared clonotypes between healthy human individuals. For the study at large: The plates for each donor numbered three CD4 naive, three CD4 memory, two CD8 naive and one CD8 memory.

Across several immunoSEQ plates, the genomic DNA of each subset was split evenly. Some clones are missing from TCRdb's copy, which holds only in-frame ones; the method was immunoSEQ multiplex PCR. The sample records approximately 980,000 clones, around 80% being singletons. Both subsets, CD45RA+ naive and CD45RA-negative memory, were split from the CD4+ cells. CDR1 LNHDA and CDR2 SQIVND come from the germline V gene (reference sequence). The CDR3 has 14 amino acids. Between the trimmed V and J ends, which lost 7 bases and 4 bases, there was a span of 17 bases. Specimen: memory CD4+ T cells sorted from blood. Subset reported: CD45RA-negative fraction. This chain uses TRBV19 with TRBJ2-7; perhaps D is TRBD1 or TRBD2 (6 bases each). This sequence was found in a man aged 18 to 35 in good health. Here the CDR3 DNA reads TGTGCCAGTAAAATAGGGGGGAATTCATACGAGCAGTACTTC. Translating it yields CASKIGGNSYEQYF.